This TCR beta chain was captured by sequencing in a study of blood T cell repertoires in COVID-19 (dated by TCRdb to between 2020 and 2021). Study-wide context: The collaborator samples originated in the United States, Italy and Spain and spanned the acute and convalescent phases of COVID-19. The prospective study material was composed of cDNA or gDNA derived from T cells, B-cell-depleted T cells, or PBMCs. The dataset comprised deeply sampled blood TCRbeta repertoires from subjects exposed to, actively infected with, or recovered from COVID-19. The repertoires were made available in a free public database intended to serve as a resource for research on the immune response to SARS-CoV-2. Samples were obtained from the ongoing ImmuneRACE study (first 160 participants) and from about 1,300 subjects provided by 6 global collaborators. Sample metadata almost always included a de-identified subject ID, COVID-19 status, age in years and sex. Where HLA class I and class II types were available, the types were taken from metadata supplied by the sample provider, not from assay-based typing.

Study-level results and caveats: Clinical and demographic metadata were provided uncurated, with the amount varying by source and participant.

Participants in the prospective study were aged roughly 18 to 90 years, lived in about two dozen United States geographic areas, and enrolled through a virtual design. Cohort assignment in the prospective study relied on participant-reported clinical history from a screening survey and a study questionnaire. Exposed participants had been in contact, within 2 weeks of entering the study, with a person who had a PCR-confirmed or clinician-diagnosed case of COVID-19. Each participant in the prospective study had whole blood, serum and a nasopharyngeal or oropharyngeal swab collected by mobile phlebotomists. Over a roughly 2-month period, participants in the prospective study had the option of providing additional blood draws and questionnaires. Blood samples from the prospective study were shipped frozen or at room temperature prior to DNA extraction. Worth noting for this clone: No antigen is known for it. No much larger clonotype is one base removed from it; base qualities were not supplied.

The immunoSEQ Assay, a bias-controlled multiplex PCR, was used to amplify TCRbeta CDR3 regions from genomic DNA. Turning to the authors' computational methods: The number of nucleated cells in each sample was estimated by amplification of reference gene primers within the assay. Sequence reads were collapsed and filtered to measure the absolute abundance of every unique TCRbeta CDR3 rearrangement. For each sample, productive Simpson clonality was calculated as the square root of Simpson's diversity index across productive rearrangements. TCRdb re-hosts the immuneACCESS table, in-frame sequences only. Its copies lack some clones; in the studies checked, an unresolved V gene accounts for under half of them, and the cause for the rest is not known. V and J calls plus clone size are reproduced from that table; the DNA served to infer D and trimming. This sample holds some 300,000 clones; more than 85% were observed only once. Clones ranked in the top ten supply roughly 3.6% of the sample.

The TCR sequence derives from a woman in her 30s who had been exposed to COVID-19. Source material: PBMCs or T cells enriched from blood (not recorded which).

In nucleotide form, the sequence is TGTGCCAGCCGTTCCAGGAACACTGAAGCTTTCTTT. Protein translation: CASRSRNTEAFF. The rearranged chain carries TRBV18 and TRBJ1-1; the D gene identity is not certain. V loses 8 bases, J loses 1 base, and the germline ends lie 8 bases apart. The CDR3 spans 12 residues, from the cysteine through the phenylalanine. The CDR3 DNA has 36 bases and is translated from base 1. CDR1 and CDR2 are read off the germline V gene as KGHSH and LQKENI.